This is a list of T cell receptor beta chains from one sample in a study of control samples from healthy donors and cancer patients. Produced via immunoSEQ multiplex PCR; TCRdb's table is partial and in-frame only. The sample yields approximately 220,000 clones, 90% to 95% seen once. Sequenced input: blood. All receptors derive from a man aged 50 to 59 in good health. Both conserved end residues are part of each CDR3. The order of the fields is V gene, D gene, clone size, J gene, CDR3 protein, CDR3 DNA. The D gene is left open where the match is weak. Not every row has a clone size; where given, it reads once, few, many or a size class.

V: TRBV15; D: TRBD2; size: once; J: TRBJ2-1; CDR3: CATNLAGGTYNEQFF; DNA: TGTGCCACCAATTTGGCGGGGGGCACCTACAATGAGCAGTTCTTC
V: TRBV28; D: .; size: .; J: TRBJ1-4; CDR3: CASSNVGATNEKLFF; DNA: TGTGCCAGCAGTAACGTAGGTGCAACTAATGAAAAACTGTTTTTT
V: TRBV6-2/TRBV6-3; D: TRBD2; size: few; J: TRBJ2-5; CDR3: CASSPPLAGAQETQYF; DNA: TGTGCCAGCAGTCCCCCGCTAGCGGGGGCCCAAGAGACCCAGTACTTC
V: TRBV5-1; D: .; size: .; J: TRBJ2-7; CDR3: CASSVTKTSYEQYF; DNA: TGCGCCAGCAGCGTTACTAAAACTTCCTACGAGCAGTACTTC
V: TRBV7-2; D: .; size: once; J: TRBJ2-5; CDR3: CASSLQIQETQYF; DNA: TGTGCCAGCAGCTTACAGATCCAAGAGACCCAGTACTTC
V: TRBV2; D: TRBD1; size: .; J: TRBJ1-2; CDR3: CASSGQGHLYGYTF; DNA: TGTGCCAGCAGTGGACAGGGCCACCTCTATGGCTACACCTTC
V: TRBV6-5; D: TRBD1; size: .; J: TRBJ1-1; CDR3: CASSYGQGAQAFF; DNA: TGTGCCAGCAGTTATGGACAGGGGGCGCAAGCTTTCTTT
V: TRBV21-1; D: .; size: .; J: TRBJ1-1; CDR3: CASSKGSQGRYTEAFF; DNA: TGTGCCAGCAGCAAAGGATCTCAGGGGAGGTACACTGAAGCTTTCTTT
V: TRBV3-1/TRBV3-2; D: .; size: .; J: TRBJ2-1; CDR3: CASSPWTRDNEQFF; DNA: TGTGCCAGCAGCCCCTGGACGAGAGACAATGAGCAGTTCTTC
V: TRBV30; D: .; size: .; J: TRBJ1-1; CDR3: CAWGGLEAFF; DNA: TGTGCCTGGGGAGGGCTTGAAGCTTTCTTT
V: TRBV5-4; D: .; size: .; J: TRBJ2-3; CDR3: CASSAKLSDTQYF; DNA: TGTGCCAGCAGTGCCAAACTGAGCGATACGCAGTATTTT
V: TRBV3-1/TRBV3-2; D: .; size: .; J: TRBJ2-3; CDR3: CASSQDWTGHSGDTQYF; DNA: TGTGCCAGCAGCCAAGATTGGACGGGACACAGCGGAGATACGCAGTATTTT
V: TRBV5-1; D: .; size: .; J: TRBJ1-1; CDR3: CASSLDPTDTEAFF; DNA: TGCGCCAGCAGCTTGGATCCTACAGACACTGAAGCTTTCTTT
V: TRBV6-2/TRBV6-3; D: TRBD2; size: .; J: TRBJ2-1; CDR3: CASSYPIRLAGGLGQFF; DNA: TGTGCCAGCAGTTACCCAATTAGGCTAGCGGGGGGGCTTGGGCAGTTCTTC
V: TRBV11-3; D: TRBD2; size: once; J: TRBJ2-1; CDR3: CASSLGMGLSQFF; DNA: TGTGCCAGCAGCTTAGGAATGGGACTATCTCAGTTCTTC
V: TRBV9; D: TRBD1; size: .; J: TRBJ1-1; CDR3: CASSPRGQENTEAFF; DNA: TGTGCCAGCAGCCCCCGGGGACAGGAAAACACTGAAGCTTTCTTT
V: TRBV6-5; D: .; size: .; J: TRBJ2-5; CDR3: CASSRHIQETQYF; DNA: TGTGCCAGCAGTCGACACATCCAAGAGACCCAGTACTTC
V: TRBV5-4; D: .; size: .; J: TRBJ1-1; CDR3: CASSSVMNTEAFF; DNA: TGTGCCAGTAGCTCTGTCATGAACACTGAAGCTTTCTTT
V: TRBV14; D: TRBD2; size: .; J: TRBJ2-1; CDR3: CASSISGGGYNEQFF; DNA: TGTGCCAGCAGCATTAGCGGGGGCGGATACAATGAGCAGTTCTTC
V: TRBV3-1/TRBV3-2; D: .; size: .; J: TRBJ1-2; CDR3: CASSQERVYGYTF; DNA: TGTGCCAGCAGCCAAGAAAGGGTCTATGGCTACACCTTC
V: TRBV6-5; D: TRBD1; size: .; J: TRBJ1-5; CDR3: CASSLQGNQPQHF; DNA: TGTGCCAGCAGTTTACAGGGGAATCAGCCCCAGCATTTT
V: TRBV3-1/TRBV3-2; D: .; size: .; J: TRBJ2-2; CDR3: CASSQSHGAGELFF; DNA: TGTGCCAGCAGCCAATCACACGGCGCCGGGGAGCTGTTTTTT
V: TRBV5-6; D: TRBD1; size: .; J: TRBJ2-6; CDR3: CASSATGTGSLGANVLTF; DNA: TGTGCCAGCAGCGCGACCGGGACAGGGTCATTAGGGGCCAACGTCCTGACTTTC
V: TRBV5-6; D: TRBD1; size: .; J: TRBJ1-1; CDR3: CASSSWGRGRVTGTEAFF; DNA: TGTGCCAGCAGCTCTTGGGGCAGGGGGCGCGTTACGGGTACTGAAGCTTTCTTT
V: TRBV28; D: TRBD1; size: .; J: TRBJ1-5; CDR3: CASSQPSTGYYSNQPQHF; DNA: TGTGCCAGCAGTCAGCCTTCGACAGGGTATTATAGCAATCAGCCCCAGCATTTT
V: TRBV30; D: .; size: .; J: TRBJ1-6; CDR3: CAWSDPTGVGNSPLHF; DNA: TGTGCCTGGAGCGACCCGACGGGAGTGGGGAATTCACCCCTCCACTTT
V: TRBV27; D: .; size: .; J: TRBJ1-2; CDR3: CASSLFPGSNYGYTF; DNA: TGTGCCAGCAGTTTATTCCCCGGAAGCAACTATGGCTACACCTTC
V: TRBV6-5; D: .; size: .; J: TRBJ1-5; CDR3: CASAEGPGNQPQHF; DNA: TGTGCCAGCGCGGAGGGGCCCGGCAATCAGCCCCAGCATTTT